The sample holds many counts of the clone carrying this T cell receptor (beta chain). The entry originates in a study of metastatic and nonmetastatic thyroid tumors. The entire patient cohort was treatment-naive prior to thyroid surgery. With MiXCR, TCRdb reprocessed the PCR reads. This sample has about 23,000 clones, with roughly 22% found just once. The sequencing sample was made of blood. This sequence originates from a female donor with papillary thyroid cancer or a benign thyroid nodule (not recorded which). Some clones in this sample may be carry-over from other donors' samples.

DNA of the CDR3: TGTGCCAGCAGCTTAGCAGGCGGGGCCGGCCCTTACAATGAGCAGTTCTTC. It translates to CASSLAGGAGPYNEQFF. The rearrangement links TRBV7-2 to TRBJ2-1, with a tentative D call TRBD2 (6 bases). V dropped 0 bases and J dropped 4 bases, with 16 bases sitting between them. Germline V lookup: CDR1 SGHTA, CDR2 FQGNSA. This CDR3 contains 17 residues. The complete variable domain, with remaining parts taken from reference TRBV7-2 and TRBJ2-1, reads GAGVSQSPSNKVTEKGKDVELRCDPISGHTALYWYRQSLGQGLEFLIYFQGNSAPDKSGLPSDRFSAERTGGSVSTLTIQRTQQEDSAVYLCASSLAGGAGPYNEQFFGPGTRLTVL.